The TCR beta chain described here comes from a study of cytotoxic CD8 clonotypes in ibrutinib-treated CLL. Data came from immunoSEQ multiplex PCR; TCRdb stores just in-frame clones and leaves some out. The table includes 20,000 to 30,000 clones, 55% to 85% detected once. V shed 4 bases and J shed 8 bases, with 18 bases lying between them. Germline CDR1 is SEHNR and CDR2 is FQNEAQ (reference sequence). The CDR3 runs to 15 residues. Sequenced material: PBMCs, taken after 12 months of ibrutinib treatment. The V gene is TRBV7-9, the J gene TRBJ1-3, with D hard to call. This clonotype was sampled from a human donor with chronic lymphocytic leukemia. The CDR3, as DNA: TGTGCCAGCAGCTCCACCCGAGGGTGGGGATACACCATATATTTT. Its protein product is CASSSTRGWGYTIYF.